The rows below give T cell receptor beta chains drawn from one sample of a study of blood T cell repertoires in COVID-19. Method: immunoSEQ multiplex PCR; TCRdb's copy keeps in-frame clones and lacks some. The profile shows about 220,000 clones, roughly 87% of them singletons. Material for sequencing was PBMCs or T cells enriched from blood (not recorded which). The receptor set was obtained from a woman aged 30 to 39 with acute COVID-19. The CDR3 runs from the conserved cysteine through the conserved F or W. Fields, in order: J gene, V gene, clone size, D gene, CDR3 DNA, CDR3 protein. D genes are given only for firm matches. Clone sizes are given selectively: once, few, many, or a class where the clone is expanded.

>TRBJ1-6|TRBV4-3|NA|NA
TGCGCCAGCAGCCAAGGGACGGGGAATAATTCACCCCTCCACTTT
CASSQGTGNNSPLHF
>TRBJ1-1|TRBV29-1|NA|NA
TGCAGCGGGGTCAGAGGCCCTAACACTGAAGCTTTCTTT
CSGVRGPNTEAFF
>TRBJ2-5|TRBV11-2|NA|NA
TGTGCCAGCAGCTCGCCCGGGGGGCGCATCCAAGAGACCCAGTACTTC
CASSSPGGRIQETQYF
>TRBJ1-2|TRBV7-9|NA|NA
TGTGCCAGCAGCACAGTCGACAGGCACGCTTATGGCTACACCTTC
CASSTVDRHAYGYTF
>TRBJ2-7|TRBV3-1/TRBV3-2|NA|TRBD2
TGTGCCAGCAGCCAGACTAGCGGGGCTTCCTACGAGCAGTACTTC
CASSQTSGASYEQYF
>TRBJ2-6|TRBV30|NA|TRBD1
TGTGCCTGGAGTACCCTGTGGGACAGGGCTAAATCTGGGGCCAACGTCCTGACTTTC
CAWSTLWDRAKSGANVLTF
>TRBJ2-7|TRBV29-1|NA|NA
TGCAGCGTTGATGGGGGACCGGGACTCTACGAGCAGTACTTC
CSVDGGPGLYEQYF
>TRBJ2-2|TRBV4-2|few|TRBD2
TGTGCCAGCAGCCAAGCTGTACTAGCGGCGTACACCGGGGAGCTGTTTTTT
CASSQAVLAAYTGELFF
>TRBJ2-3|TRBV3-1/TRBV3-2|NA|NA
TGTGCCAGCAGCCAGCGGAGGGGTCCAGATACGCAGTATTTT
CASSQRRGPDTQYF
>TRBJ2-5|TRBV9|many|NA
TGTGCCAGCAGCGTAGGGGTAGCCGACCAAGAGACCCAGTACTTC
CASSVGVADQETQYF
>TRBJ2-1|TRBV10-1|NA|NA
TGCGCCAGCAGTGATTGGAACAGGGCCGAGCAGCAGTTCTTC
CASSDWNRAEQQFF
>TRBJ2-5|TRBV3-1/TRBV3-2|NA|NA
TGTGCCAGCAGCCAAGATACTCTAGTAGAGACCCAGTACTTC
CASSQDTLVETQYF
>TRBJ1-2|TRBV4-1|NA|NA
TGCGCCAGCAGCCGCCCCGGAGAGTATGGCTACACCTTC
CASSRPGEYGYTF
>TRBJ2-7|TRBV7-6|NA|NA
TGTGCCAGCAGCTTACCATGGGGGGACAGAGCCTACGAGCAGTACTTC
CASSLPWGDRAYEQYF
>TRBJ2-7|TRBV13|NA|NA
TGTGCCAGCAGCTTGATGAGTCACGAGCAGTACTTC
CASSLMSHEQYF
>TRBJ1-5|TRBV30|NA|NA
TGTGCCTGGAATTTCGGGGGTGGGGGGCCCCAGCATTTT
CAWNFGGGGPQHF
>TRBJ1-2|TRBV18|once|TRBD1
TGTGCCAGCTCACCCGGGACAGGGCCAAACTATGGCTACACCTTC
CASSPGTGPNYGYTF
>TRBJ2-2|TRBV5-8|NA|TRBD2
TGTGCCAGCAGCAGCATGGGACTAGCGGGGGCCATGTTTACCACCGGGGAGCTGTTTTTT
CASSSMGLAGAMFTTGELFF
>TRBJ1-1|TRBV7-2|NA|NA
TGTGCCAGCAGCCCATCACAGGCGAACACTGAAGCTTTCTTT
CASSPSQANTEAFF
>TRBJ1-5|TRBV7-2|NA|NA
TGTGCCAGCAGCTTAGTCGGAGGGAGCAATCAGCCCCAGCATTTT
CASSLVGGSNQPQHF